This TCR beta chain was observed in a study of T cell clonality in common variable immunodeficiency. Each donor provided about 5 to 8.5 ml of heparinized whole blood. This clone was seen a handful of times. Its specificity is not known. The sequenced fragment ends 3 residues before the CDR3 boundary, so the rest is inferred from the germline J gene. The CDR3 has 11 amino acids. CDR1 is DFQATT, CDR2 SNEGSKA, per germline (reference sequence). V was cut by 6 bases and J by 9 bases, with 12 bases left in between. Study-wide results and limits: Links between repertoire features and CVID complications were heterogeneity-limited.

Profiling relied on immunoSEQ multiplex PCR, and the TCRdb table lists in-frame clones only, not all of them. The sample offers about 34,000 clones and no singletons, the top ten holding 0.8% to 1%. This clonotype originated in a person aged 18 to 75 in good health. Sequenced material: peripheral blood mononuclear cells. The chain links TRBV20-1 to TRBJ2-1; D is perhaps TRBD1 (5 bases). CDR3 region: CSAVRQGEQFF. CDR3 bases read: TGCAGTGCGGTACGGCAGGGTGAG.